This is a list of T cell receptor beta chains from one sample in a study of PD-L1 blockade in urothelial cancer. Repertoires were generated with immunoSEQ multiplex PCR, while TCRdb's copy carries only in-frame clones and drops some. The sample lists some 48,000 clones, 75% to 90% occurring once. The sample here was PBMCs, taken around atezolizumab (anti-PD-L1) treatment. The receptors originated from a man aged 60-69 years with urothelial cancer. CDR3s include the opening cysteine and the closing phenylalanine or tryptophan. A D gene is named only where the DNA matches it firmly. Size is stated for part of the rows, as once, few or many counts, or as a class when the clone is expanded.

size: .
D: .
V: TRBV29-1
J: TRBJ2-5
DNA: TGCAGCGCCGGGGGAGTGGAGACCCAGTACTTC
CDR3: CSAGGVETQYF

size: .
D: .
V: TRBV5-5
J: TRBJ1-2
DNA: TGTGCCAGCAGCCTCGACGGTTCCAGGAGCTACACCTTC
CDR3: CASSLDGSRSYTF

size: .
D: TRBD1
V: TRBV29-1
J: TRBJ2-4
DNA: TGCAGCGTTGTCAGGGGGAACATTCAGTACTTC
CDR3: CSVVRGNIQYF

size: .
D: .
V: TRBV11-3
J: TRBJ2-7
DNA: TGTGCCAGCAGCTTAGATCTCTGGAGCTCGAGCTCCTACGAGCAGTACTTC
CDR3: CASSLDLWSSSSYEQYF

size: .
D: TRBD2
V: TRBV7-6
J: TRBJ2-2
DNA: TGTGCCAGCAGCCCATTGACTGGCGGGGGGTCGAACACCGGGGAGCTGTTTTTT
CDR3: CASSPLTGGGSNTGELFF

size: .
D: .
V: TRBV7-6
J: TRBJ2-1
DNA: TGTGCCAGCAGCCCCACCGGACAGATATACAATGAGCAGTTCTTC
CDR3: CASSPTGQIYNEQFF

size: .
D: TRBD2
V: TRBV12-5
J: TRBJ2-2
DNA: TGTGCTAGTGGTCCCGGCCTAGCGGGTTCCGGGGAGCTGTTTTTT
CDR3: CASGPGLAGSGELFF

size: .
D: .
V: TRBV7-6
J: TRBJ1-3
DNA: TGTGCCAGCAGCTTATCCGACTGGAGTGGAAACACCATATATTTT
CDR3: CASSLSDWSGNTIYF

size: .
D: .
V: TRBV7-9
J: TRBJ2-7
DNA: TGTGCCAGCAGCTTAGCGGGGGCGAATAACTACGAGCAGTACTTC
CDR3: CASSLAGANNYEQYF

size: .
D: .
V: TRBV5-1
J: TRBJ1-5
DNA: TGCGCCAGCAGCTGGGGGGGGGACCCCAATCAGCCCCAGCATTTT
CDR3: CASSWGGDPNQPQHF

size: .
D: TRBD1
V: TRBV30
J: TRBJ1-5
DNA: TGTGCCTGGAGTGCCCCAGGGACAGTCTTCAATCAGCCCCAGCATTTT
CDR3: CAWSAPGTVFNQPQHF

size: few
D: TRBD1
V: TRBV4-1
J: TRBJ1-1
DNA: TGCGCCAGCAGTCTTAGGACAGGGGTGAACACTGAAGCTTTCTTT
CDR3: CASSLRTGVNTEAFF

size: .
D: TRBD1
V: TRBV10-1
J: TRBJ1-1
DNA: TGCGCCAGCAGAAGGGACAGGGAGGGGAACACTGAAGCTTTCTTT
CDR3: CASRRDREGNTEAFF

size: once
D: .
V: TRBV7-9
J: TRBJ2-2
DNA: TGTGCCAGCAGCCCTACAGGGCTCAACACCGGGGAGCTGTTTTTT
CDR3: CASSPTGLNTGELFF

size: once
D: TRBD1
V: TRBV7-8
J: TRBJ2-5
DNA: TGTGCCAGCAGTCCTACAGGGGCATGGGAGACCCAGTACTTC
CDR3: CASSPTGAWETQYF

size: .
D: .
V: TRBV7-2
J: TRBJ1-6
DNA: TGTGCCAGCAGCCCCCGGTCCACAGAAAATAATTCACCCCTCCACTTT
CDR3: CASSPRSTENNSPLHF

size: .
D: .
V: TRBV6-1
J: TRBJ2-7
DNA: TGTGCCAGCAGTGGAGGATGGGGCCACTTC
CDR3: CASSGGWGHF

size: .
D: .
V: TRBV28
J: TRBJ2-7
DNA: TGTGCCAGCAGCACACGGCCTGGCGGAACCTACGAGCAGTACTTC
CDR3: CASSTRPGGTYEQYF

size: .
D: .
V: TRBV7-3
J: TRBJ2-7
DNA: TGTGCCAGCAGCTTGGGAGGGGGAAAGCAGTACTTC
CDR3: CASSLGGGKQYF

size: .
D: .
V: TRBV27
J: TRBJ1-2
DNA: TGTGCCAGCAAGACGGGGGGGGGCTATGGCTACACCTTC
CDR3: CASKTGGGYGYTF

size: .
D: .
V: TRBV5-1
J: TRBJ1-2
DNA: TGCGCCAGCAGCGACCAACAGGGCGCCGCTGGCTACACCTTC
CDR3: CASSDQQGAAGYTF

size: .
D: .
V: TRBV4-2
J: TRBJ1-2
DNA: TGTGCCAGCAGCCCCCGGGAAACTAACTATGGCTACACCTTC
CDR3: CASSPRETNYGYTF

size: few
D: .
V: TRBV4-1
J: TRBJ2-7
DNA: TGCGCCAGCAGCCAAGGCCCCGACAGCTACGAGCAGTACTTC
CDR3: CASSQGPDSYEQYF

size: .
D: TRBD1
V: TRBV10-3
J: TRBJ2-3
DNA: TGTGCCATCAGTGATCAGGGACAGGTTTTAGATACGCAGTATTTT
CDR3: CAISDQGQVLDTQYF

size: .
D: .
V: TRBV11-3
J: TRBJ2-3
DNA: TGTGCCAGCAGCCCGGGGGGCAGGGCAGATACGCAGTATTTT
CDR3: CASSPGGRADTQYF

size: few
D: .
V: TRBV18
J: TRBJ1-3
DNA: TGTGCCAGCGGAGACAGGAGAGATACCAACACCATATATTTT
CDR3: CASGDRRDTNTIYF

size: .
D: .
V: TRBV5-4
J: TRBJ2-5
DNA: TGTGCCAGCAGCTTGTTGGTGGGGAGTGAGACCCAGTACTTC
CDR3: CASSLLVGSETQYF

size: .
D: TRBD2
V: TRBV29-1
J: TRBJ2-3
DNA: TGCAGCGTTCAGCGGGCTAGCGGGGTGGCGGATACGCAGTATTTT
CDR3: CSVQRASGVADTQYF

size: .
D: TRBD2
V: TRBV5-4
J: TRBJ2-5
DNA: TGTGCCAGCAGCTGGAGAAGCGGGGGGGAGACCCAGTACTTC
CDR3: CASSWRSGGETQYF

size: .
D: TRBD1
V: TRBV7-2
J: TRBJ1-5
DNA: TGTGCCAGCAGCCGGGACAGGGGAAATCAGCCCCAGCATTTT
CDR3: CASSRDRGNQPQHF

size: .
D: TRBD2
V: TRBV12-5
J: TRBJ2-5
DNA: TGTGCTAGTGGTGTGACTAGCGGGGGGGCCAGGGAGACCCAGTACTTC
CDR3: CASGVTSGGARETQYF

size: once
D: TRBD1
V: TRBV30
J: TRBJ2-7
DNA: TGTGCCTGGAGCACAGGGGGCCAGTACGAGCAGTACTTC
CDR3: CAWSTGGQYEQYF

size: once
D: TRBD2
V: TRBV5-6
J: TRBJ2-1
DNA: TGTGCCAGCAGCTTGGGCGGGGGGCACAATGAGCAGTTCTTC
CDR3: CASSLGGGHNEQFF

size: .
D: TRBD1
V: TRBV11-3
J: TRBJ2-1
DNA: TGTGCCAGCAGCCAGGTGCGACAGGGTCAAGGGCAGTTCTTC
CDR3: CASSQVRQGQGQFF

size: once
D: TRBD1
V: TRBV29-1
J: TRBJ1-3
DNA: TGCAGCGTTGATAAGGTGGAGGGGGCATCGGGAAACACCATATATTTT
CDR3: CSVDKVEGASGNTIYF

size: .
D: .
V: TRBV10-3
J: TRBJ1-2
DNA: TGTGCCATCAGTGGTGGCGAGGATGGCTACACCTTC
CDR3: CAISGGEDGYTF

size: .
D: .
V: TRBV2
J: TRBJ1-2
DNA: TGTGCCAGCAGTGAAGCGAAAGGGGACTATGGCTACACCTTC
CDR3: CASSEAKGDYGYTF

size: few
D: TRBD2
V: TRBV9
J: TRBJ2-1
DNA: TGTGCCAGCAGCGGACTAGCGGGGGTAGGGGAGCAGTTCTTC
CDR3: CASSGLAGVGEQFF

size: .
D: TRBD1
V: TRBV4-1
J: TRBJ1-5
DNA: TGCGCCAGCAGCCAAGGAGGGGACAGGGCGAATCAGCCCCAGCATTTT
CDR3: CASSQGGDRANQPQHF

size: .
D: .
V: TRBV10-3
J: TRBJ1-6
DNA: TGTGCCATCAGTGAGGGGGCTGGATCACCCCTCCACTTT
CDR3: CAISEGAGSPLHF

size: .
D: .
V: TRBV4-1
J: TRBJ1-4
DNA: TGCGCCAGCAGCCAAGATCTCTCTTTCGGGACGGCCGGGGGAAAACTGTTTTTT
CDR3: CASSQDLSFGTAGGKLFF

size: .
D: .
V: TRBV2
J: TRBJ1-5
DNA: TGTGCCAGCAGTGAGAGGCTTCCCAGCAATCAGCCCCAGCATTTT
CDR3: CASSERLPSNQPQHF

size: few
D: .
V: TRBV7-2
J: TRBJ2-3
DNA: TGTGCCAGCAGCACCCCAGCGGAAGCCTCAGATACGCAGTATTTT
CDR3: CASSTPAEASDTQYF

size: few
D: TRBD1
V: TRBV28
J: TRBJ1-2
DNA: TGTGCCAGCAGTTTACGGACAGGGAGGGGCAACTATGGCTACACCTTC
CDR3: CASSLRTGRGNYGYTF

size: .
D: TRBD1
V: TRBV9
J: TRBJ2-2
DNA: TGTGCCAGCAGCTTGAGGGACAGGGGGAACACCGGGGAGCTGTTTTTT
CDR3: CASSLRDRGNTGELFF

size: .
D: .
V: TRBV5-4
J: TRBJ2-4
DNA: TGTGCCAGCAGCTTCGGGCAGGGTGGGAACATTCAGTACTTC
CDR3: CASSFGQGGNIQYF

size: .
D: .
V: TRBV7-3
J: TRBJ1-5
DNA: TGTGCCAGCAGCTTAACCGGCAATCAGCCCCAGCATTTT
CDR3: CASSLTGNQPQHF

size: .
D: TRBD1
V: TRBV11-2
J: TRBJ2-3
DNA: TGTGCCAGCAGCCCAGGACAGGGAGCAGATACGCAGTATTTT
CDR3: CASSPGQGADTQYF

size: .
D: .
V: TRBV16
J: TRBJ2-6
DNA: TGTGCCAGCAGCCAATTTGTCAGCTCTGGGGCCAACGTCCTGACTTTC
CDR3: CASSQFVSSGANVLTF

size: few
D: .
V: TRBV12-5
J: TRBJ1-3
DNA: TGTGCTAGTGGTTCCGAGCCACTCTCTGGAAACACCATATATTTT
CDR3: CASGSEPLSGNTIYF

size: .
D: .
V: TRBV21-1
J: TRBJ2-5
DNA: TGTGCCAGCAGCTTCTGGACTAGCGGATACCAAGAGACCCAGTACTTC
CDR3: CASSFWTSGYQETQYF

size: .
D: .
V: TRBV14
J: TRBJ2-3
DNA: TGTGCCAGCAGCCAGGGCCGCTATACGCAGTATTTT
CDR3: CASSQGRYTQYF

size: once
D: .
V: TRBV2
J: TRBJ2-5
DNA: TGTGCCAGCAGTGTCCGTAGCACGACCCAAGAGACCCAGTACTTC
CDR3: CASSVRSTTQETQYF

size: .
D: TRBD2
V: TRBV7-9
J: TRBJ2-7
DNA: TGTGCCAGCAGCGCATCATCCCCGACTAGCGGGGGCGTAGAGCAGTACTTC
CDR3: CASSASSPTSGGVEQYF